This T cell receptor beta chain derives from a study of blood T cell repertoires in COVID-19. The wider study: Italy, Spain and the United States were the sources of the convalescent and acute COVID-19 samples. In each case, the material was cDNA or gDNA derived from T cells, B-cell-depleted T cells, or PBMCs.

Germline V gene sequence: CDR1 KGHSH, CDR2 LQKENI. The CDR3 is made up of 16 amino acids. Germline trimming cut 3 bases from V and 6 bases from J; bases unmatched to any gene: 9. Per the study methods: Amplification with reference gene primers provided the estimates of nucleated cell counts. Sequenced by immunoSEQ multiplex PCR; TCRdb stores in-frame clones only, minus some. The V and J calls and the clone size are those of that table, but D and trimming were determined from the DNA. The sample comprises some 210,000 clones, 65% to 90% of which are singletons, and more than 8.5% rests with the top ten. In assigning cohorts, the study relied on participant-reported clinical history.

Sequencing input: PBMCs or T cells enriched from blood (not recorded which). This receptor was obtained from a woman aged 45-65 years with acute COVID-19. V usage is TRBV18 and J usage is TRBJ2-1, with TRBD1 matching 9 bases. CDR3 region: CASSPAGTGYGNEQFF. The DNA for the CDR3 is TGTGCCAGCTCACCCGCCGGGACAGGGTACGGCAATGAGCAGTTCTTC.